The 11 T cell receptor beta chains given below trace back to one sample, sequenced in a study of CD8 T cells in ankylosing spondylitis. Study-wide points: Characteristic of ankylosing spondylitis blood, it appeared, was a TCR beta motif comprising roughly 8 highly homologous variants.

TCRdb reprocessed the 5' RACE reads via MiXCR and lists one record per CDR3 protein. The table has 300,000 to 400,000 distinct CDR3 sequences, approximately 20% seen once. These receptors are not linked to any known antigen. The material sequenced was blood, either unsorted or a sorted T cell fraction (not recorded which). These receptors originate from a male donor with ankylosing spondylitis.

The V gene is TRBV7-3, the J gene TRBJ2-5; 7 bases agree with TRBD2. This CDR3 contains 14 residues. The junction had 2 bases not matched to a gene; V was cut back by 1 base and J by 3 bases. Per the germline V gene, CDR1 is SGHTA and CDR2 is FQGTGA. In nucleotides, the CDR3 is TGTGCCAGCAGCTTAATGGGGAGGGAAGAGACCCAGTACTTC. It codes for CASSLMGREETQYF.

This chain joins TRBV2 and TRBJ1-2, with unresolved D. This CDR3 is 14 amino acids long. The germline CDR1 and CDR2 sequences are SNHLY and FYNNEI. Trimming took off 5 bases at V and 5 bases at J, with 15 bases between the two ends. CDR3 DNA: TGTGCCAGCAGTCCTAGGACGGTACAGTATGGCTACACCTTC. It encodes CASSPRTVQYGYTF.

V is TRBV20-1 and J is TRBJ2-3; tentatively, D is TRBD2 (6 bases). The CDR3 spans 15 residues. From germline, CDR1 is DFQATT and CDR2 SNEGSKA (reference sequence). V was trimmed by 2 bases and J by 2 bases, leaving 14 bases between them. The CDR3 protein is CSARRSGGNTDTQYF. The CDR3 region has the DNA TGCAGTGCTAGAAGATCTGGCGGGAACACAGATACGCAGTATTTT.

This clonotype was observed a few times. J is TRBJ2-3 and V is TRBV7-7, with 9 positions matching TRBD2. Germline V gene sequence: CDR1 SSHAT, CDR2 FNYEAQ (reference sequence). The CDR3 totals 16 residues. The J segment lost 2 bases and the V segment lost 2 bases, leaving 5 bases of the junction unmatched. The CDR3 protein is CASSLSLAGSTDTQYF. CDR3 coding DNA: TGTGCCAGCAGCTTATCCCTAGCGGGATCCACAGATACGCAGTATTTT. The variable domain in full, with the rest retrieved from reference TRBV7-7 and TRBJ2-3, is GAGVSQSPRYKVTKRGQDVTLRCDPISSHATLYWYQQALGQGPEFLTYFNYEAQPDKSGLPSDRFSAERPEGSISTLTIQRTEQRDSAMYRCASSLSLAGSTDTQYFGPGTRLTVL.

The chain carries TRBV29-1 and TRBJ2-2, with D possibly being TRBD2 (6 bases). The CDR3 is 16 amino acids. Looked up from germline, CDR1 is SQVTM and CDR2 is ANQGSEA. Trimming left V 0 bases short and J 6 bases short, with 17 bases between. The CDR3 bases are TGCAGCGTTGAAGATGGCGGGGTGAGAGGGGCCGGGGAGCTGTTTTTT. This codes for CSVEDGGVRGAGELFF.

The CDR3 sequence: CSAHEGSTDTQYF. The CDR3 DNA reads TGCAGTGCTCACGAGGGAAGCACAGATACGCAGTATTTT. This chain uses TRBV20-1 with TRBJ2-3, with D maybe TRBD2 (5 bases). The germline gives CDR1 DFQATT, CDR2 SNEGSKA (reference sequence). CDR3 size: 13 residues. V lost 5 bases to trimming and J lost 0 bases, with 9 bases between them.

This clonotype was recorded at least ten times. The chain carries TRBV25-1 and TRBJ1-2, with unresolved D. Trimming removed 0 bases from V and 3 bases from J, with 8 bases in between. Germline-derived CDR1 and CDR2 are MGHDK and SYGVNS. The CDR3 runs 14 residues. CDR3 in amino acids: CASSEYGDHYGYTF. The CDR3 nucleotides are TGTGCCAGCAGTGAATATGGGGATCACTATGGCTACACCTTC.

As DNA, the CDR3 is TGTGCCATAAGGAAAAAAGCAGGGGGTTTGAATGAGCAGTTCTTC. Translation: CAIRKKAGGLNEQFF. This sequence joins TRBV7-6 and TRBJ2-1; TRBD1 matches at 7 bases. Germline-derived CDR1 and CDR2 are SGHVS and FNYEAQ. Losses at the gene ends were 10 bases for V and 7 bases for J; bases not matched to a gene: 16. The CDR3 is 15 residues long.

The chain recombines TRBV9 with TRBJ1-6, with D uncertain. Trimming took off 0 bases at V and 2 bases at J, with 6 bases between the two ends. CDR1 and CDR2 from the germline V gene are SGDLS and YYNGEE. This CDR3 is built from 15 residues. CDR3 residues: CASSVGGTYNSPLHF. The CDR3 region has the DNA TGTGCCAGCAGCGTAGGAGGCACCTATAATTCACCCCTCCACTTT.

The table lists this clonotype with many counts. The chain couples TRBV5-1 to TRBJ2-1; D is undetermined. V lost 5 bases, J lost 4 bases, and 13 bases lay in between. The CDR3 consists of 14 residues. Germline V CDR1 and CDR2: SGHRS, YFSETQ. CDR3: CASSPGYRYNEQFF. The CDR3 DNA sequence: TGCGCCAGCAGTCCTGGGTATCGATACAATGAGCAGTTCTTC. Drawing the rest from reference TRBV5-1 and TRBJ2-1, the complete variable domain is KAGVTQTPRYLIKTRGQQVTLSCSPISGHRSVSWYQQTPGQGLQFLFEYFSETQRNKGNFPGRFSGRQFSNSRSEMNVSTLELGDSALYLCASSPGYRYNEQFFGPGTRLTVL.

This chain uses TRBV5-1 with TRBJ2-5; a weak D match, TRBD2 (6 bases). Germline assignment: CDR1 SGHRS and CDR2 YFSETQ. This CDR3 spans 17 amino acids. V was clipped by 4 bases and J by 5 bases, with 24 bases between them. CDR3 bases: TGCGCCAGCAGCCAGAAATCCAGACGGCCGGGAGTGGAGACCCAGTACTTC. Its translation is CASSQKSRRPGVETQYF.